The rows below give T cell receptor beta chains drawn from one sample of a study of blood T cell repertoires in COVID-19. This table comes from immunoSEQ multiplex PCR, and its TCRdb copy is limited to in-frame clones, with some not included. The data contain 440,000 or so clones, approximately 91% of them singletons. Sequencing was carried out using peripheral blood. The receptors shown here come from a woman in her thirties or forties with COVID-19, enrolled during active disease. The CDR3 runs from the conserved cysteine through the conserved F or W. D genes are given only for firm matches. Only part of the rows carry a size: once, few, many, or a class if the clone is expanded.

CDR3nt,CDR3aa,j_gene,d_gene,v_gene,abundance
TGTGCCAGCAGTGAAGCACGAGCTAGGGGCTACACCTTC,CASSEARARGYTF,TRBJ1-2,.,TRBV2,.
TGTGCCAGCAGCCCTTTGCCGGGGGAAAAACTGTTTTTT,CASSPLPGEKLFF,TRBJ1-4,.,TRBV3-1/TRBV3-2,.
TGTGCCAGCAGTTACCTTACTAGCGGGGGTCGGGATACGCAGTATTTT,CASSYLTSGGRDTQYF,TRBJ2-3,TRBD2,TRBV6-5,.
TGTGCCAGCAGTTCCCTATGGGACAGGGATGGGTATGGCTACACCTTC,CASSSLWDRDGYGYTF,TRBJ1-2,TRBD1,TRBV28,.
TGTGCCAGTAGTAGGACAGGGGCTATTGATTCACCCCTCCACTTT,CASSRTGAIDSPLHF,TRBJ1-6,TRBD1,TRBV19,.
TGCGCCAGCAGCTTGGGGCCGGGACAGGGGCCCTACGAGCAGTACTTC,CASSLGPGQGPYEQYF,TRBJ2-7,TRBD1,TRBV5-1,.
TGTGCCAGCAGCCAGCAGACCTTGACAGGGGGCTATACTGAAGCTTTCTTT,CASSQQTLTGGYTEAFF,TRBJ1-1,TRBD1,TRBV3-1/TRBV3-2,.
TGTGCCAGCAGCCCTGCGGGGATGAACACTGAAGCTTTCTTT,CASSPAGMNTEAFF,TRBJ1-1,.,TRBV5-5,once
TGTGCCAGCAGTCCACAGGGGGCGGAAGCTAATGAAAAACTGTTTTTT,CASSPQGAEANEKLFF,TRBJ1-4,TRBD1,TRBV28,.
TGTGCCAGCAGACCTCCCGACAATTATGGCTACACCTTC,CASRPPDNYGYTF,TRBJ1-2,.,TRBV28,.
TGTGCCAGCAGACCTACAGGGGGCGAGACAGATACGCAGTATTTT,CASRPTGGETDTQYF,TRBJ2-3,TRBD1,TRBV7-3,.
TGTGCCAGCTCATTTTTAGGAGATTCCTACGAGCAGTACTTC,CASSFLGDSYEQYF,TRBJ2-7,.,TRBV18,.
TGTGCCAGCAGTTTCCAACCAGGGTCCGAGCAGTACTTC,CASSFQPGSEQYF,TRBJ2-7,.,TRBV12-3/TRBV12-4,.
TGTGCCAGCTCACCCAGGGGGAGTACTTCGGATCAGCCCCAGCATTTT,CASSPRGSTSDQPQHF,TRBJ1-5,TRBD1,TRBV18,.
TGTGCCAGCAGTTCCCCGCGCCATACTCGGGGCTACACCTTC,CASSSPRHTRGYTF,TRBJ1-2,.,TRBV27,.
TGTGCCAGCAGCTTGGAGAGTCTTTATAGCAATCAGCCCCAGCATTTT,CASSLESLYSNQPQHF,TRBJ1-5,.,TRBV5-8,.
TGTGCCAGCAGCGGCCGGTCTAGCGGGAGTAATGAGCAGTTCTTC,CASSGRSSGSNEQFF,TRBJ2-1,TRBD2,TRBV9,.
TGTGCCAGTAGTAAACGGACAGGGGGCATGAACACTGAAGCTTTCTTT,CASSKRTGGMNTEAFF,TRBJ1-1,TRBD1,TRBV19,.
TGTGCCAGCAATGGACAGGGGGGACGGGACACTGAAGCTTTCTTT,CASNGQGGRDTEAFF,TRBJ1-1,TRBD1,TRBV6-5,.
TGCGCCAGCAGCTCTCGACAGGGAGCGAACACTGAAGCTTTCTTT,CASSSRQGANTEAFF,TRBJ1-1,TRBD1,TRBV5-1,.
TGTGCCAGCACTTCACTCGGAGATACGCAGTATTTT,CASTSLGDTQYF,TRBJ2-3,.,TRBV28,.
TGTGCCAGCAGTTTTTACGCAGGGCCATCGAACACTGAAGCTTTCTTT,CASSFYAGPSNTEAFF,TRBJ1-1,.,TRBV27,.
TGTGCCAGCAGTTACCGGACAGGGACCTATGGCTACACCTTC,CASSYRTGTYGYTF,TRBJ1-2,TRBD1,TRBV6-2/TRBV6-3,.
TGTGCCAGCAGCCCGAGGACAGGGATGGGGGAAAAACTGTTTTTT,CASSPRTGMGEKLFF,TRBJ1-4,TRBD1,TRBV7-9,.
TGTGCCAGTAAAGCGGGACAGGGGGCGGGTCAGCCCCAGCATTTT,CASKAGQGAGQPQHF,TRBJ1-5,TRBD1,TRBV19,.
TGTGCCAGCAGACTATCGGACAGGGGTGAAGCTTTCTTT,CASRLSDRGEAFF,TRBJ1-1,TRBD1,TRBV28,.
TGTGCCAGCAGCCATGACACATCTGAAAAACTGTTTTTT,CASSHDTSEKLFF,TRBJ1-4,.,TRBV3-1/TRBV3-2,.
TGTGCCAGCACCCACGGGGGGAGCGCAGATACGCAGTATTTT,CASTHGGSADTQYF,TRBJ2-3,TRBD2,TRBV27,.
TGTGCCAGCAGCTTACAGCGGGGGGCCGCAGATACGCAGTATTTT,CASSLQRGAADTQYF,TRBJ2-3,TRBD2,TRBV7-2,few
TGTGCCAGCAGCTTATCCGGACTAGCGGGAGCCTGGAATGAGCAGTTCTTC,CASSLSGLAGAWNEQFF,TRBJ2-1,TRBD2,TRBV7-6,.
TGTGCCAGCAGTTTCATCAGGGGGTTTGGTGAAAAACTGTTTTTT,CASSFIRGFGEKLFF,TRBJ1-4,TRBD1,TRBV28,.
TGTGCCAGCAGCTTAGGTGGACAAAGAAATTCACCCCTCCACTTT,CASSLGGQRNSPLHF,TRBJ1-6,.,TRBV7-2,.
TGTGCCAGCAGTGAATTACTTAACGAGCAGTACTTC,CASSELLNEQYF,TRBJ2-7,.,TRBV25-1,.
TGTGCCAGCAGACGAAAACAGGGCACTGAAGCTTTCTTT,CASRRKQGTEAFF,TRBJ1-1,.,TRBV6-5,once
TGTGCCATCACCTTTGGAGCGGGAGGGCTGGTGTACTTC,CAITFGAGGLVYF,TRBJ2-7,TRBD2,TRBV10-3,.
TGTGCCAGCAGTTTATCACAGCTTCCTAACTATGGCTACACCTTC,CASSLSQLPNYGYTF,TRBJ1-2,.,TRBV28,.
TGCGCCAGCAGCTACGGACTAGCGGGTGCGTACAATGAGCAGTTCTTC,CASSYGLAGAYNEQFF,TRBJ2-1,TRBD2,TRBV5-1,.
TGTGCCAGCAGCAGAGAGGTAGACGCCTACAATGAGCAGTTCTTC,CASSREVDAYNEQFF,TRBJ2-1,.,TRBV5-4,.
TGTGCCAGCAGTTACGATAGCGGGAGGTCCTACAATGAGCAGTTCTTC,CASSYDSGRSYNEQFF,TRBJ2-1,TRBD2,TRBV6-2/TRBV6-3,.
TGTGCCAGCAGTGAAGACTTAAATCAGCCCCAGCATTTT,CASSEDLNQPQHF,TRBJ1-5,.,TRBV2,.
TGTGCCAGCAGCGTAGGAGGGACAGTCACAGATACGCAGTATTTT,CASSVGGTVTDTQYF,TRBJ2-3,TRBD1,TRBV9,.
TGTGCCAGCAGTCCCCGGGACAGGGAGGCCTCCTACGAGCAGTACTTC,CASSPRDREASYEQYF,TRBJ2-7,TRBD1,TRBV6-2/TRBV6-3,.
TGTGCCAGCCTCGGGGGTAACAACTATGGCTACACCTTC,CASLGGNNYGYTF,TRBJ1-2,.,TRBV27,few
TGTGCCAGCAGTTTATACTTAGGGACAGGGAATCAGCCCCAGCATTTT,CASSLYLGTGNQPQHF,TRBJ1-5,TRBD1,TRBV28,.
TGCGCCAGCAGCCAAGGCACAGCCTCTGGGGCCAACGTCCTGACTTTC,CASSQGTASGANVLTF,TRBJ2-6,.,TRBV4-3,.